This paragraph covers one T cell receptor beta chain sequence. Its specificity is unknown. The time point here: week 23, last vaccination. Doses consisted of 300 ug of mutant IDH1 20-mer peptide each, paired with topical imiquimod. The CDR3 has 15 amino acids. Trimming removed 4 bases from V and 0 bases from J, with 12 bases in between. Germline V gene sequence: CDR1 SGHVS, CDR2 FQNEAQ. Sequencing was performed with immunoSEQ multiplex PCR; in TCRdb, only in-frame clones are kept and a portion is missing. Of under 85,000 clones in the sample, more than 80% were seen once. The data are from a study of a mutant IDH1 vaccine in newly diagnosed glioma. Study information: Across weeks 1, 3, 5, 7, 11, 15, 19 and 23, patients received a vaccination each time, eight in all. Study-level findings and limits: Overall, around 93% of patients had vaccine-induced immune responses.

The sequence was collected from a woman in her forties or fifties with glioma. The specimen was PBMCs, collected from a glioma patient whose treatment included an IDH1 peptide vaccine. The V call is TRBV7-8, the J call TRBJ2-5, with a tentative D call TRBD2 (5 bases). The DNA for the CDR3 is TGTGCCAGCAGCTCCAGGCAGCGGTACCAAGAGACCCAGTACTTC. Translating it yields CASSSRQRYQETQYF.